This T cell receptor (beta chain) emerged from a study of shared clonotypes between healthy human individuals. As regards this clone: No antigen is known for it.

Sequencing was performed with immunoSEQ multiplex PCR; in TCRdb, only in-frame clones are kept and a portion is missing. The repertoire holds about 320,000 clones, with around 90% as singletons. General observations from the study: The diversity represented, both genetic and in exposure history, was limited by few donors. Clonotype sharing among donors was expected to depend on sequencing depth. Rarefaction showed that sequencing of sorted subsets was incomplete (despite large depth).

V was cut by 2 bases and J by 8 bases, with 16 bases left in between. Germline V gene lookup returns CDR1 LGHNT and CDR2 FRNRAP. This CDR3 has 14 residues. The receptor comes from a man in his late teens or twenties in good health. Sequenced sample: memory CD8+ T cells sorted from blood. Subset given: CD45RO+ cells pooled with CCR7-negative TemRA cells. The chain links TRBV12-5 to TRBJ2-7; D is uncertain. The CDR3 nucleotides are TGTGCTAGTGGTTTGTTATCCCCACTCGGAAAGCAGTACTTC. Encoded protein: CASGLLSPLGKQYF.